Following are 19 T cell receptor beta chains from one sample sequenced in a study of radiotherapy plus CTLA-4 blockade in lung cancer. Assay: immunoSEQ multiplex PCR; the TCRdb copy retains only in-frame clones and omits some. The repertoire holds approximately 97,000 clones, 83% seen once, with roughly 0.84% in the top ten. Source: peripheral blood, taken from a patient treated with radiotherapy plus ipilimumab. The source is a human donor with non-small cell lung cancer who had stable disease on radiotherapy plus ipilimumab.

This rearrangement joins TRBV5-6 to TRBJ2-2, with TRBD1 identical over 11 bases. The CDR3 is made up of 19 amino acids. The V segment lost 0 bases and the J segment 4 bases; nucleotides outside the gene matches: 11. Germline V gene lookup returns CDR1 SGHDT and CDR2 YYEEEE. CDR3 sequence reads: CASSLAIILDRGRTGELFF. CDR3 in DNA: TGTGCCAGCAGCTTGGCAATCATTTTGGACAGGGGGCGCACCGGGGAGCTGTTTTTT.

In this sample, this clone turned up once. The genes are TRBV6-1 and TRBJ2-5, with a possible D match to TRBD2 (5 bases). The germline gives CDR1 MNHNS, CDR2 SASEGT. The ends were cut back, 6 bases at V and 5 bases at J, with 19 bases in the middle. This CDR3 region has 15 residues. This CDR3 is CASRLGRGLLETQYF. The CDR3 nucleotides read TGTGCCAGCAGACTAGGGAGAGGGTTGTTGGAGACCCAGTACTTC.

The V gene is TRBV11-2, the J gene TRBJ1-1, with unresolved D. Germline CDR1 is SGHAT and CDR2 is FQNNGV. This CDR3 is built from 15 residues. V gave up 1 base and J gave up 5 bases, with 14 bases separating them. The CDR3 bases are TGTGCCAGCAGCTTAGGGCGGGGTCGGGCGACTGAAGCTTTCTTT. Translation: CASSLGRGRATEAFF.

V usage is TRBV5-3 and J usage is TRBJ2-3, with TRBD1 identical over 7 bases. TRBV5-3 is sorted into the ORF group, with uncertain function. This CDR3 has 17 amino acids. V dropped 4 bases and J dropped 2; count of bases not matched to a gene: 13. The CDR3 here is CARSLKCRDSDTDTQYF. The CDR3 DNA sequence: TGTGCCAGAAGCCTAAAATGCCGGGACAGCGACACAGATACGCAGTATTTT.

There are a few counts of this clone. V is TRBV14 and J is TRBJ1-2; perhaps TRBD1 as D (5 bases). Germline V gene data show CDR1 as SGHDN and CDR2 as FVKESK. The CDR3 length is 14 residues. V was cut by 0 bases and J by 3 bases, with 8 bases left in between. CDR3 coding DNA: TGTGCCAGCAGCCAAGACGAACAGGACTATGGCTACACCTTC. Protein sequence: CASSQDEQDYGYTF.

This clone was detected a few times. The gene calls are TRBV7-9 and TRBJ1-4; 7 bases map to TRBD1. V trimming: 3 bases; J trimming: 5 bases; junction bases outside the gene matches: 3. The CDR3 loop spans 14 amino acids. The germline CDR1 and CDR2 sequences are SEHNR and FQNEAQ (reference sequence). The CDR3 DNA reads as TGTGCCAGCAGCTTCGCGACAGGGAATGAAAAACTGTTTTTT. Translation gives CASSFATGNEKLFF. Complete variable domain (other parts from reference TRBV7-9 and TRBJ1-4): DTGVSQNPRHKITKRGQNVTFRCDPISEHNRLYWYRQTLGQGPEFLTYFQNEAQLEKSRLLSDRFSAERPKGSFSTLEIQRTEQGDSAMYLCASSFATGNEKLFFGSGTQLSVL.

The chain uses TRBV7-8 and TRBJ1-5, with D uncertain. CDR1 is SGHVS and CDR2 is FQNEAQ in the germline V gene. The CDR3 sequence is 15 residues long. V gave up 4 bases and J gave up 2 bases, with 12 bases separating them. CDR3 bases: TGTGCCAGCAGCTCATCTAATTCGGGCAATCAGCCCCAGCATTTT. It yields the protein CASSSSNSGNQPQHF.

The rearrangement uses TRBV2 and TRBJ2-7; a weak D match, TRBD1 (6 bases). With 3 bases removed from V and 8 bases from J, the gap between germline ends came to 20 bases. The germline V gene has CDR1 SNHLY and CDR2 FYNNEI. This CDR3 region has 15 residues. The CDR3 region is CASSDGTSVPNKQYF. The CDR3 bases are TGTGCCAGCAGTGACGGGACATCTGTTCCTAACAAGCAGTACTTC.

The chain links TRBV30 to TRBJ2-2, with TRBD1 matching over 7 bases. The CDR3 contains 15 residues. Germline-derived CDR1 and CDR2 are GTSNPN and SVGIG (reference sequence). V lost 0 bases and J lost 2; bases outside the gene matches: 3. This CDR3 is CAWSVGGLNTGELFF. CDR3 coding DNA: TGTGCCTGGAGTGTAGGGGGCCTAAACACCGGGGAGCTGTTTTTT.

This clone was recorded only once. Different DNA sequences within this sample yield the same CDR3. This chain joins TRBV9 and TRBJ2-7, with TRBD2 matching 13 bases. CDR1 and CDR2 from the germline V gene are SGDLS and YYNGEE. This CDR3 has 16 residues. Trimming at V came to 4 bases and at J to 4 bases, leaving 8 bases not matched to a gene. CDR3 nucleotides: TGTGCCAGCAGCTCCGGGGGACTAGCGGGGCTGTACGAGCAGTACTTC. Encoded protein: CASSSGGLAGLYEQYF.

This chain links TRBV15 with TRBJ2-3; D possibly corresponds to TRBD2 (7 bases). CDR3 length: 15 amino acids. V lost 5 bases, J lost 4 bases, and 16 bases lay in between. Germline V lookup: CDR1 LNHNV, CDR2 YYDKDF (reference sequence). In DNA form, the CDR3 reads TGTGCCACCAGCGACTGGGGGGGGGCTTCAGATACGCAGTATTTT. This translates into CATSDWGGASDTQYF.

The chain uses TRBV7-8 and TRBJ2-5; 8 bases align to TRBD1. With V trimmed by 2 bases and J by 5 bases, 10 bases remained unmatched. CDR3 length equals 16 residues. CDR1 SGHVS and CDR2 FQNEAQ come from the germline V gene. The CDR3 spells CASSLRGGQGRETQYF. CDR3 in DNA: TGTGCCAGCAGCTTAAGGGGCGGACAGGGTAGGGAGACCCAGTACTTC.

The chain has TRBV27 and TRBJ2-7, with no clear D. Trimming left V 5 bases short and J 0 bases short, with 11 bases between. The CDR3 totals 14 residues. Germline lookup yields CDR1 MNHEY and CDR2 SMNVEV (reference sequence). This CDR3 reads CASSTTYSSYEQYF. The DNA for the CDR3 is TGTGCCAGCAGTACCACTTATAGCTCCTACGAGCAGTACTTC.

This clone was recorded a few times. The CDR3 protein is CASSPRRQETQYF. For the CDR3, the DNA is TGTGCCAGCAGCCCCCGGCGGCAAGAGACCCAGTACTTC. V is TRBV7-3 and J is TRBJ2-5; D remains ambiguous. The CDR3 loop spans 13 amino acids. Germline V gives CDR1 SGHTA, CDR2 FQGTGA. V lost 5 bases to trimming and J lost 2 bases, with 9 bases between them.

The gene calls are TRBV19 and TRBJ1-5; D is unresolved. Trimming took off 3 bases at V and 6 bases at J, with 12 bases between the two ends. Germline CDR1 LNHDA, CDR2 SQIVND (reference sequence). The CDR3 is 14 amino acids. CDR3 protein: CASSIKQAGQPQHF. Here the CDR3 DNA reads TGTGCCAGTAGTATTAAGCAGGCCGGTCAGCCCCAGCATTTT.

The genes are TRBV5-1 and TRBJ1-1, with TRBD1 matching 8 bases. V gave up 4 bases and J gave up 1 base; unmatched junction bases: 3. The CDR3 is 14 amino acids. Per germline, CDR1 SGHRS and CDR2 YFSETQ. CDR3 protein: CASSEGQANTEAFF. The CDR3 DNA reads as TGCGCCAGCAGCGAGGGACAGGCGAACACTGAAGCTTTCTTT. Based on the CDR3 plus reference TRBV5-1 and TRBJ1-1, the full variable domain is KAGVTQTPRYLIKTRGQQVTLSCSPISGHRSVSWYQQTPGQGLQFLFEYFSETQRNKGNFPGRFSGRQFSNSRSEMNVSTLELGDSALYLCASSEGQANTEAFFGQGTRLTVV.

This clone was recorded only once. V and J are TRBV27 and TRBJ1-1, with 9 bases that match TRBD1. CDR1 is MNHEY and CDR2 is SMNVEV in the germline V gene (reference sequence). CDR3 length equals 15 residues. Trimming at V came to 4 bases and at J to 7 bases, leaving 10 bases not matched to a gene. The CDR3 loop reads CASSSTGGAPIEAFF. As DNA, the CDR3 is TGTGCCAGCAGTTCTACAGGGGGCGCGCCTATTGAAGCTTTCTTT.

This clone occurred once. The rearrangement joins TRBV5-1 to TRBJ1-5; TRBD1 agrees at 10 bases. The V gene end was trimmed by 4 bases and the J gene end by 0 bases; junction bases not matched to a gene: 4. There are 16 residues in the CDR3. In germline, CDR1 is SGHRS, CDR2 YFSETQ. The CDR3 loop reads CASSMGTGASNQPQHF. CDR3 coding DNA: TGCGCCAGCAGCATGGGGACAGGGGCTAGCAATCAGCCCCAGCATTTT.

The rearrangement links TRBV5-6 to TRBJ1-5, with D maybe TRBD1 (5 bases). The germline V gene has CDR1 SGHDT and CDR2 YYEEEE. Trimming took off 0 bases at V and 5 bases at J, with 12 bases between the two ends. CDR3 size: 15 residues. Here the CDR3 reads CASSLAGRMDQPQHF. The CDR3 DNA follows: TGTGCCAGCAGCTTGGCGGGACGCATGGATCAGCCCCAGCATTTT.